Reported below is one TCR beta chain. Its antigen remains unidentified. These data come from a study of cytomegalovirus exposure and HLA in healthy donors. Whole-study findings and limits: Researchers counted approximately 160 TCR beta chains as cytomegalovirus-associated. An analysis that was carried out later associated approximately 17,000 TCR beta sequences with HLA alleles at 0.05 false discovery rate. Excluded were some V segments that proved indistinguishable, including TRBV6-2 and TRBV6-3.

Healthy bone marrow donors made up the donor group. The CDR3 is made up of 13 amino acids. V lost 0 bases to trimming and J lost 10 bases, with 11 bases between them. Per the germline V gene, CDR1 is LNHNV and CDR2 is YYDKDF (reference sequence). The PCR made use of 60 Vbeta and 13 Jbeta primers. The protocol was immunoSEQ multiplex PCR, while the TCRdb copy is restricted to in-frame clones and leaves out a portion. The table shows about 180,000 clones, with 65% to 85% occurring only once. The chain links TRBV15 to TRBJ2-3; D unclear. The sequence was obtained from a girl aged 5-17 years in good health and CMV-seropositive. Sequenced sample: PBMCs. The CDR3 bases are TGTGCCACCAGCAGAGACTCCACGGGTTCGCAGTATTTT. Protein product: CATSRDSTGSQYF.